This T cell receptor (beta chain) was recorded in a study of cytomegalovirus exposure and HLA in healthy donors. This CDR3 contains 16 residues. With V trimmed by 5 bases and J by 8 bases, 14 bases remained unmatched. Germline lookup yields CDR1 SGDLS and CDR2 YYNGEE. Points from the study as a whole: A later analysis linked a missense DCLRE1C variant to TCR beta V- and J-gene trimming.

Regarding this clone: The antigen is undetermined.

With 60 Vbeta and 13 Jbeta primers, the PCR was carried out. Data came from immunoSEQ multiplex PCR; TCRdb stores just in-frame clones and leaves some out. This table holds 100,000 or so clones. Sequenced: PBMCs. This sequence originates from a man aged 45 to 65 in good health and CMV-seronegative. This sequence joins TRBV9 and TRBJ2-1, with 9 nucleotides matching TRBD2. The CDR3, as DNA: TGTGCCAGCAGTCCGGATGGGGGCGGGGGGGTCGATGAGCAGTTCTTC. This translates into CASSPDGGGGVDEQFF.